This T cell receptor (beta chain) was identified during a study of shared T cell receptors in the human thymus. The germline V gene has CDR1 LNHNV and CDR2 YYDKDF (reference sequence). V dropped 1 base and J dropped 6; count of bases not matched to a gene: 12. The CDR3 spans 17 residues. Only in-frame clones appear in the TCRdb table, and some are missing; sequencing was by immunoSEQ multiplex PCR. The sample shows roughly 660,000 clones, 88% of them seen only once. The sample was also reused in another study, on human thymus T cells. That source reports: Resections removed during corrective heart surgery provided the thymus tissue used. What appeared biased in thymic and blood repertoires was the usage of V and J genes. Related research reported highly overlapping thymic repertoires among unrelated individuals.

Material for sequencing was thymocytes. The rearrangement joins TRBV15 to TRBJ2-3, with 8 nucleotides matching TRBD1. This clonotype originated in a boy under two years old with a congenital heart defect. CDR3 in amino acids: CATSRVEGQGASDTQYF. Written as DNA, the CDR3 is TGTGCCACCAGCAGAGTAGAAGGGCAGGGGGCGTCTGATACGCAGTATTTT.